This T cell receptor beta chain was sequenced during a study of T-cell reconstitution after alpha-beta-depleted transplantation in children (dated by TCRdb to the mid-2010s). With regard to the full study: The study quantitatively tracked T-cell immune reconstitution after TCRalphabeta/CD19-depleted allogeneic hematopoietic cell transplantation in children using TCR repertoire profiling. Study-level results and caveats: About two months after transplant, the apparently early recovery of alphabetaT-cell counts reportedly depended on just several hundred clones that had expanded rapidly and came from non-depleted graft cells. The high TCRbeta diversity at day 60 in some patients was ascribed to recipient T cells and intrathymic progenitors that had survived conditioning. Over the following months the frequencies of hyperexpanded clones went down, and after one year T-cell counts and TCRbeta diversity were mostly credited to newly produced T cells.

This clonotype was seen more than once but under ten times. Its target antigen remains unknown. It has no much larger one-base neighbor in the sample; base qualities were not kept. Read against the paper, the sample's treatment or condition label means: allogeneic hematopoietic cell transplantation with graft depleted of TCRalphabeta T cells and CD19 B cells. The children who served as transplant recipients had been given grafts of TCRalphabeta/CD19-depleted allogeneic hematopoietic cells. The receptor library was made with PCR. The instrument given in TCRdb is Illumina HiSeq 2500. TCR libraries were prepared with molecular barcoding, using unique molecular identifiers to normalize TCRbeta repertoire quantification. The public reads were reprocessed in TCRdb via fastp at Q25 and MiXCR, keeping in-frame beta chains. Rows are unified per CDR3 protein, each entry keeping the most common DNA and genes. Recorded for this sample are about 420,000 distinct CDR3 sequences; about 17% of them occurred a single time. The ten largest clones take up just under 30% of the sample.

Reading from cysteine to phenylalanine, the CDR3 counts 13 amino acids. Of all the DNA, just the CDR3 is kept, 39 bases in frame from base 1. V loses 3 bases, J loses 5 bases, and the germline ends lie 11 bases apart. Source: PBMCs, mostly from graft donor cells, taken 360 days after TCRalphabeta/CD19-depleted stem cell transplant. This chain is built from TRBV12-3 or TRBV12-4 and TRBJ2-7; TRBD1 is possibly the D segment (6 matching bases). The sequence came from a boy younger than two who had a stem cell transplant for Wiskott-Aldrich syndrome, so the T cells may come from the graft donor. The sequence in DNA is TGTGCCAGCAGTTTCTCAGGGGTCCACGAGCAGTACTTC. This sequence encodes CASSFSGVHEQYF.